Below, 9 T cell receptor beta chains from the same sample are listed, as sequenced in a study of graft-versus-host responses after intestinal transplantation. Sequenced by immunoSEQ multiplex PCR; TCRdb stores in-frame clones only, minus some. This sample yields more than 70,000 clones, of which roughly 88% are seen a single time; around 0.11% belongs to the top ten. These receptors have no identified antigens. Sequenced material: unstimulated CD4+ T cells sorted from spleen or lymph node cells, taken before intestinal transplant. These receptors originate from a human donor who received an intestinal transplant.

The chain has TRBV5-5 and TRBJ1-6, with 7 bases fitting TRBD1. The germline V gene has CDR1 SGHKS and CDR2 YYEKEE (reference sequence). This CDR3 comprises 15 residues. V was pared by 0 bases and J by 4 bases, with 1 base of the junction left unmatched. Here the CDR3 reads CASSLVQGYNSPLHF. CDR3 bases: TGTGCCAGCAGCTTGGTACAGGGGTATAATTCACCCCTCCACTTT.

The chain combines TRBV2 with TRBJ2-2; D ambiguous. The germline gives CDR1 SNHLY, CDR2 FYNNEI. The CDR3 runs 12 residues. V was trimmed by 3 bases and J by 8 bases, leaving 7 bases between them. The CDR3 protein is CASSDPSGELFF. CDR3 nucleotide sequence: TGTGCCAGCAGTGACCCCTCTGGGGAGCTGTTTTTT.

This clone turned up a few times. The chain is built from TRBV9 and TRBJ1-2; 7 bases agree with TRBD1. This CDR3 comprises 14 residues. After removal of 0 bases from V and 6 bases from J, the junction contained 5 bases not matched to a gene. Germline CDR1 SGDLS, CDR2 YYNGEE. The CDR3 DNA follows: TGTGCCAGCAGCGTAGAGGGACAGACGAATGGCTACACCTTC. This gives the protein CASSVEGQTNGYTF. Variable domain in full (rest from reference TRBV9 and TRBJ1-2): DSGVTQTPKHLITATGQRVTLRCSPRSGDLSVYWYQQSLDQGLQFLIQYYNGEERAKGNILERFSAQQFPDLHSELNLSSLELGDSALYFCASSVEGQTNGYTFGSGTRLTVV.

The chain employs TRBV6-5 and TRBJ1-6; tentatively, D is TRBD1 (5 bases). The V and J ends lost 6 bases and 3 bases respectively, with 12 bases between them. The CDR3 extends over 15 amino acids. Per the germline V gene, CDR1 is MNHEY and CDR2 is SVGAGI. CDR3 protein: CASRSQGGYNSPLHF. The CDR3, as DNA: TGTGCCAGCAGATCCCAGGGAGGCTATAATTCACCCCTCCACTTT.

V usage is TRBV19 and J usage is TRBJ1-5, with a possible D match to TRBD1 (6 bases). In germline, CDR1 is LNHDA, CDR2 SQIVND (reference sequence). V shed 10 bases and J shed 0 bases, with 10 bases lying between them. This CDR3 is 13 amino acids long. CDR3 sequence: CATQGTSNQPQHF. The CDR3 bases are TGTGCCACACAGGGTACTAGCAATCAGCCCCAGCATTTT.

The chain employs TRBV7-9 and TRBJ2-7; 7 positions match TRBD1. J was trimmed by 7 bases and V by 4 bases; bases with no gene match: 16. Germline CDR1 is SEHNR and CDR2 is FQNEAQ (reference sequence). The CDR3 consists of 16 residues. The CDR3 DNA sequence: TGTGCCAGCAGCTCGAACTCCCGGGACAGTTTTTGGGAGCAGTACTTC. It specifies CASSSNSRDSFWEQYF.

This clone has more than one count but fewer than ten. At one end, the junction sequence differs from germline, possibly due to a read error. This rearrangement joins TRBV5-6 to TRBJ2-1, with D unclear. The CDR3 length is 11 residues. CDR1 is SGHDT, CDR2 YYEEEE, per germline. The CDR3 here is CASSLALVKLF. CDR3 coding DNA: TGTGCCAGCAGCTTGGCCCTTGTCAAGCTCTTC.

The chain has TRBV6-6 and TRBJ2-3; no clear D. CDR1 MNHNY and CDR2 SVGAGI come from the germline V gene (reference sequence). The germline V and J ends were trimmed by 4 bases and 4 bases, with 12 bases remaining between them. The CDR3 runs to 14 residues. The CDR3 region is CASSFLLEADTQYF. CDR3 DNA sequence: TGTGCCAGCAGTTTCCTTCTAGAGGCAGATACGCAGTATTTT.

This sequence joins TRBV5-4 and TRBJ1-6; TRBD1 might be the D (6 bases). The CDR3 sequence is 18 residues long. Germline V gene data show CDR1 as SGHNT and CDR2 as YYREEE (reference sequence). Deletions cut 0 bases from V and 5 bases from J, with 18 bases between. In nucleotides, the CDR3 is TGTGCCAGCAGCTTGGCCTCGGCCAGGGGAAACGATAATTCACCCCTCCACTTT. Residues: CASSLASARGNDNSPLHF. The variable domain in full, with the rest retrieved from reference TRBV5-4 and TRBJ1-6, is ETGVTQSPTHLIKTRGQQVTLRCSSQSGHNTVSWYQQALGQGPQFIFQYYREEENGRGNFPPRFSGLQFPNYSSELNVNALELDDSALYLCASSLASARGNDNSPLHFGNGTRLTVT.